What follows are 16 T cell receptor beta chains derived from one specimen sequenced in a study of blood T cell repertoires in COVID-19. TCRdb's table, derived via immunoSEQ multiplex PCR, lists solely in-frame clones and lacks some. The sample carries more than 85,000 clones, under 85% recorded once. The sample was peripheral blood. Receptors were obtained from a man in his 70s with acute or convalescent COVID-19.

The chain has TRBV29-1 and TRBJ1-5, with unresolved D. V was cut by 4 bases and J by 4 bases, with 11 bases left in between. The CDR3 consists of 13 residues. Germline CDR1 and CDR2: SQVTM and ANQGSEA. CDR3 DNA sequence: TGCAGCGTTGTCACCCATCGGAATCAGCCCCAGCATTTT. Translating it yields CSVVTHRNQPQHF.

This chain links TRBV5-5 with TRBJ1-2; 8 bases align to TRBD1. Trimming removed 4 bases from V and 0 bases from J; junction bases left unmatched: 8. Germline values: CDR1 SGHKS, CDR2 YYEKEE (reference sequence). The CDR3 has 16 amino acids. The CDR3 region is CASSLQGGQTNYGYTF. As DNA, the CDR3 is TGTGCCAGCAGCCTACAGGGGGGTCAAACTAACTATGGCTACACCTTC.

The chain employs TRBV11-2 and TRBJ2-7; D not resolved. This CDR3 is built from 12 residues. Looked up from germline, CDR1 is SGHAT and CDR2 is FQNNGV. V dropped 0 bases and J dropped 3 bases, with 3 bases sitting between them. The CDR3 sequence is CASSLDLYEQYF. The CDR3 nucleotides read TGTGCCAGCAGCTTAGATCTCTACGAGCAGTACTTC.

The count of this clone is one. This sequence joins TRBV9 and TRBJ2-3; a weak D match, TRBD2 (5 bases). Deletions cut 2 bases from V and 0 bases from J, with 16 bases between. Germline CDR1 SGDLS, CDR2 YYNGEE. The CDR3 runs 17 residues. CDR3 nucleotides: TGTGCCAGCAGCGTCGGGCAAGGGCGGACTAGCACAGATACGCAGTATTTT. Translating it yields CASSVGQGRTSTDTQYF. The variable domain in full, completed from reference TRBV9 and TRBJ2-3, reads DSGVTQTPKHLITATGQRVTLRCSPRSGDLSVYWYQQSLDQGLQFLIQYYNGEERAKGNILERFSAQQFPDLHSELNLSSLELGDSALYFCASSVGQGRTSTDTQYFGPGTRLTVL.

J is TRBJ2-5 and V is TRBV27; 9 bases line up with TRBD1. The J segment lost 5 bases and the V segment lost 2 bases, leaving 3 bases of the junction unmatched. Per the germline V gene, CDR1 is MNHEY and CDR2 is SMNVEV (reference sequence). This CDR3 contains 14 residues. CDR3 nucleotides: TGTGCCAGCAGTTTAGGGGACAGGGCGGAGACCCAGTACTTC. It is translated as CASSLGDRAETQYF.

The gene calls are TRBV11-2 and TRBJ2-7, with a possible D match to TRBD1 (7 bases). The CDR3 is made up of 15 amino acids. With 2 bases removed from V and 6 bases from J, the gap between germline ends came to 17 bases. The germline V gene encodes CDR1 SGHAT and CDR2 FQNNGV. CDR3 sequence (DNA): TGTGCCAGCAGCTTAAGCCAGGGGGGAAGCCCCGAGCAGTACTTC. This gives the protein CASSLSQGGSPEQYF. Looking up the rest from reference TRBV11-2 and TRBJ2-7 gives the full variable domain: EAGVAQSPRYKIIEKRQSVAFWCNPISGHATLYWYQQILGQGPKLLIQFQNNGVVDDSQLPKDRFSAERLKGVDSTLKIQPAKLEDSAVYLCASSLSQGGSPEQYFGPGTRLTVT.

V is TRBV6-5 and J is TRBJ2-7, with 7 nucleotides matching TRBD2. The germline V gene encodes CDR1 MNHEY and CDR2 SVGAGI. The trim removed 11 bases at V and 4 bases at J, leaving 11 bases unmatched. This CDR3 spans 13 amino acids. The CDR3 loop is CAGSGLADYEQYF. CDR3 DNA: TGTGCCGGCTCCGGGCTAGCGGATTACGAGCAGTACTTC.

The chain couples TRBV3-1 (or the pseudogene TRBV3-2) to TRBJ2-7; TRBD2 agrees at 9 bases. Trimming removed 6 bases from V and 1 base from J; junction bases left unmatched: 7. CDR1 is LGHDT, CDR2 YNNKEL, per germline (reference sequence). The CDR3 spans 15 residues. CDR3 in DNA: TGTGCCAGCAGTCCGCAGACTAGCGGATCCTACGAGCAGTACTTC. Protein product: CASSPQTSGSYEQYF.

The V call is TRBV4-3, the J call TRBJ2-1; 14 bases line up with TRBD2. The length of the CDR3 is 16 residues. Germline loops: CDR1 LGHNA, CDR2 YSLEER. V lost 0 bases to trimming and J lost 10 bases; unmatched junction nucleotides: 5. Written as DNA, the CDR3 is TGCGCCAGCAGCCAAGAGGGACTAGCGGGAGTAGGAGAGCAGTTCTTC. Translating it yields CASSQEGLAGVGEQFF.

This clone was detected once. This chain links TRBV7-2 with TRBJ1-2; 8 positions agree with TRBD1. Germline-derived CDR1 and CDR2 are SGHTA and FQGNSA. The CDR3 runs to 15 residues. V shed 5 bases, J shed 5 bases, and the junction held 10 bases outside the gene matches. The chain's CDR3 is CASSISGQVGYGYTF. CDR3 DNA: TGTGCCAGCAGCATTTCGGGACAGGTCGGATATGGCTACACCTTC.

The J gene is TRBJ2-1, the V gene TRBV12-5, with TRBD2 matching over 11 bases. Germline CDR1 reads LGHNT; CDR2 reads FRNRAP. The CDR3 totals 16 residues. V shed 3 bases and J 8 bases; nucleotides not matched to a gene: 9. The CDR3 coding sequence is TGTGCTAGTGGTTTTGGTCTAGCGGGAGGCGGGGATGAGCAGTTCTTC. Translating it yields CASGFGLAGGGDEQFF.

CDR3 in amino acids: CASSLVQGGFQPQHF. As DNA, the CDR3 is TGTGCCAGCAGCTTAGTTCAGGGGGGTTTCCAGCCCCAGCATTTT. V and J are TRBV7-2 and TRBJ1-5, with 7 bases matching TRBD1. With V trimmed by 1 base and J by 7 bases, 7 bases remained unmatched. From germline, CDR1 is SGHTA and CDR2 FQGNSA. This CDR3 contains 15 residues.

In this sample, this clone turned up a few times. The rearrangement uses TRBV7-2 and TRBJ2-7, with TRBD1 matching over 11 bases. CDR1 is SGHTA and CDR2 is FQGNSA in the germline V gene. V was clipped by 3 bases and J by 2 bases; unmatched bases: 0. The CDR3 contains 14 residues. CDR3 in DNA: TGTGCCAGCAGCTTGGGACAGGGGGCCTACGAGCAGTACTTC. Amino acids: CASSLGQGAYEQYF.

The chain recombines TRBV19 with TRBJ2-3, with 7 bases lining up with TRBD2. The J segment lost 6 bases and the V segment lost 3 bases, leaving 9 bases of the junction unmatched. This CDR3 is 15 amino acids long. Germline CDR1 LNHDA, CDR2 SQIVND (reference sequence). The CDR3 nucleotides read TGTGCCAGTAGTATTGAGACGGTGGGGGGGGATACGCAGTATTTT. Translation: CASSIETVGGDTQYF.

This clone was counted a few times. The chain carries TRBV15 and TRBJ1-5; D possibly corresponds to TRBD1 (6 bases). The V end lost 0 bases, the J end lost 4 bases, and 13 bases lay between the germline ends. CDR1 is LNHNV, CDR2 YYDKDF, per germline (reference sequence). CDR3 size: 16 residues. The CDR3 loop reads CATSRDPQGNNQPQHF. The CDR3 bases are TGTGCCACCAGCAGAGATCCGCAGGGGAATAATCAGCCCCAGCATTTT.

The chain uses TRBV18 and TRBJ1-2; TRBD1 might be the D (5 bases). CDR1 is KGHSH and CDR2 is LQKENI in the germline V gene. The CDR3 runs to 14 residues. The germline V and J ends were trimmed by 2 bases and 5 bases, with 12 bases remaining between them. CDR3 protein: CASSPVPEGYGYTF. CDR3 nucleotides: TGTGCCAGCTCACCAGTGCCGGAGGGGTATGGCTACACCTTC.